What follows is one T cell receptor beta chain and its context. The target antigen is unknown. V shed 6 bases, J shed 8 bases, and the junction held 7 bases outside the gene matches. The length of the CDR3 is 13 residues. Germline values: CDR1 SGHTA, CDR2 FQGNSA. Per the authors' pipeline: Filtering differed since immunoSEQ provided only junctions, with no quality scores. Sequenced by immunoSEQ multiplex PCR; TCRdb stores in-frame clones only, minus some. V, J and clone size reflect that table, while D and trimming were determined from the DNA. The table lists about 1.1 million clones, 70% to 80% of them singletons. The data derive from a study of shared clonotypes between healthy human individuals. Study-level findings and limits: Sampling used blood alone; tissue repertoires probably differ. Larger estimated richness was generally seen in naive subsets than in memory subsets.

Sequencing was carried out using memory CD4+ T cells from PBMCs. Subset: CD45RA-negative fraction. This clonotype was sampled from a man between 18 and 35 years old in good health. Some clones in this sample may be carry-over from other donors' samples. The V call is TRBV7-2, the J call TRBJ1-2, with TRBD1 matching over 9 bases. In nucleotides, the CDR3 is TGTGCCAGCAGTTTACAGGGGGCGGGCGGCTACACCTTC. Protein sequence: CASSLQGAGGYTF.